In its sample, the clone carrying this T cell receptor beta chain was seen a few times. Germline V gives CDR1 LGHDT, CDR2 YNNKEL (reference sequence). With 2 bases removed from V and 0 bases from J, the gap between germline ends came to 16 bases. CDR3 size: 17 residues. This sample is part of a study of T cells in Graves' hyperthyroidism and ophthalmopathy. Diagnosis of hyperthyroidism was new in patients aged 18 to 65, and its duration was under 2 months. RNA transcripts yielded amplified TCR beta CDR3 regions. A set of HTBI primers served as the primers for a first-round RT-PCR of the TCR CDR3. TCRdb analysed the multiplex PCR reads with MiXCR anew, one entry per CDR3 protein. The sample shows about 740,000 distinct CDR3 sequences, about 15% of them seen only once.

The rearrangement uses TRBV3-1 and TRBJ2-5; perhaps TRBD2 as D (6 bases). This clonotype was sampled from a woman between 18 and 29 years old with Graves' hyperthyroidism. Input material: blood. CDR3 protein: CASSQLTSGDYQETQYF. CDR3 DNA sequence: TGTGCCAGCAGCCAACTCACGTCGGGAGATTACCAAGAGACCCAGTACTTC.